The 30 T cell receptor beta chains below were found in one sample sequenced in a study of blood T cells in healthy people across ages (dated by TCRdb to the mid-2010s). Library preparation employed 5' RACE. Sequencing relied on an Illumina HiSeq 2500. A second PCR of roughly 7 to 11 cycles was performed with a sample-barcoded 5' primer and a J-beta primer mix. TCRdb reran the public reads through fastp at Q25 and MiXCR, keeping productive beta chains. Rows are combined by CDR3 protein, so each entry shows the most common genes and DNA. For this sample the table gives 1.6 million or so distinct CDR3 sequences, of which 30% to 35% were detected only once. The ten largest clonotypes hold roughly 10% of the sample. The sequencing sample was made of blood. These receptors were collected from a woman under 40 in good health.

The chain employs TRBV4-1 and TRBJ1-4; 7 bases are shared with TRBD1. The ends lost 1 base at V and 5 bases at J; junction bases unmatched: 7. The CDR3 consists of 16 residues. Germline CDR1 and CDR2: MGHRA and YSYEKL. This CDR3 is CASSQAGGTENEKLFF. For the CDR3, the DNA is TGCGCCAGCAGCCAAGCCGGGGGGACAGAAAATGAAAAACTGTTTTTT.

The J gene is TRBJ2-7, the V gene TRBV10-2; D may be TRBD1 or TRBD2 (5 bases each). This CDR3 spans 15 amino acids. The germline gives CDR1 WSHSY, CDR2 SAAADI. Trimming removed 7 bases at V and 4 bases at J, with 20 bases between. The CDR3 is CASTRDPLLGYEQYF. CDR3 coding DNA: TGCGCCAGCACGAGGGACCCCCTCCTTGGGTACGAGCAGTACTTC.

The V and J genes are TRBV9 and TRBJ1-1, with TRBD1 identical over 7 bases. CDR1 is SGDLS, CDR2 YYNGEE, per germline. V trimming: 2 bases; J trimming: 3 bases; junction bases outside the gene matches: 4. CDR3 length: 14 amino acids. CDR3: CASSVEDRDTEAFF. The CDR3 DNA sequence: TGTGCCAGCAGCGTGGAAGACAGGGACACTGAAGCTTTCTTT.

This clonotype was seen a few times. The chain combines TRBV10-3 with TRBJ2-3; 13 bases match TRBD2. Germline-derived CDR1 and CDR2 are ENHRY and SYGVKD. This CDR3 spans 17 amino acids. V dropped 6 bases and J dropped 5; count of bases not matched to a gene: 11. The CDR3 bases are TGTGCCATCAGCCGCGGGACTAGCGGGGTGCAAGAAGATACGCAGTATTTT. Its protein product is CAISRGTSGVQEDTQYF.

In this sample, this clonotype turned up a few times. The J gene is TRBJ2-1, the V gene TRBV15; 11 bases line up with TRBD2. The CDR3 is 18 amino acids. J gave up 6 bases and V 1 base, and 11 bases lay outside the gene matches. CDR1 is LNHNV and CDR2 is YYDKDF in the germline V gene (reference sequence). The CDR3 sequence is CATSRGVLRTSGRNEQFF. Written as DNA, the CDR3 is TGTGCCACCAGCAGAGGTGTCCTCCGGACTAGCGGGCGCAATGAGCAGTTCTTC.

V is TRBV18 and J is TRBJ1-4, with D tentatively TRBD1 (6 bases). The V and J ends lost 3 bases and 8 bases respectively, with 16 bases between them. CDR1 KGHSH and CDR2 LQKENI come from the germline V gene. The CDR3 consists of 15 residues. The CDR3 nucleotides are TGTGCCAGCTCACCGACGAACAGGGTTCAGGAAAAACTGTTTTTT. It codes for CASSPTNRVQEKLFF. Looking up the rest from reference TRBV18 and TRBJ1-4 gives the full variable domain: NAGVMQNPRHLVRRRGQEARLRCSPMKGHSHVYWYRQLPEEGLKFMVYLQKENIIDESGMPKERFSAEFPKEGPSILRIQQVVRGDSAAYFCASSPTNRVQEKLFFGSGTQLSVL.

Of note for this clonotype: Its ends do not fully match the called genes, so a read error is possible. CDR3 coding DNA: TGTGTCAGCAGCTCCAATATGCAGGCCCTGAATGAGCAGTTCTTC. Its translation is CVSSSNMQALNEQFF. The J gene is TRBJ2-1, the V gene TRBV28; D is uncertain. CDR3 length: 15 amino acids. The V gene's germline CDR1 is MDHEN and CDR2 SYDVKM.

In DNA form, the CDR3 reads TGTGCCAGCTCACCACCGTATCAGTCCTACAATGAGCAGTTCTTC. Its translation is CASSPPYQSYNEQFF. The rearrangement joins TRBV18 to TRBJ2-1; no clear D. The CDR3 length is 15 residues. CDR1 and CDR2 (germline): KGHSH, LQKENI. V was clipped by 0 bases and J by 1 base, with 7 bases between them. Full variable domain (remainder filled in from reference TRBV18 and TRBJ2-1): NAGVMQNPRHLVRRRGQEARLRCSPMKGHSHVYWYRQLPEEGLKFMVYLQKENIIDESGMPKERFSAEFPKEGPSILRIQQVVRGDSAAYFCASSPPYQSYNEQFFGPGTRLTVL.

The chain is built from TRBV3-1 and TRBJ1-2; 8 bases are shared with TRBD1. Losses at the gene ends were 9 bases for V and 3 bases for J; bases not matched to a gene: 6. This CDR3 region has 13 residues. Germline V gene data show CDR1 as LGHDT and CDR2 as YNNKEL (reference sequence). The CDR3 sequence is CARSGQGDYGYTF. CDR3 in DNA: TGTGCCAGAAGTGGACAGGGTGACTATGGCTACACCTTC. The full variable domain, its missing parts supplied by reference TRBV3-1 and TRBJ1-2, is DTAVSQTPKYLVTQMGNDKSIKCEQNLGHDTMYWYKQDSKKFLKIMFSYNNKELIINETVPNRFSPKSPDKAHLNLHINSLELGDSAVYFCARSGQGDYGYTFGSGTRLTVV.

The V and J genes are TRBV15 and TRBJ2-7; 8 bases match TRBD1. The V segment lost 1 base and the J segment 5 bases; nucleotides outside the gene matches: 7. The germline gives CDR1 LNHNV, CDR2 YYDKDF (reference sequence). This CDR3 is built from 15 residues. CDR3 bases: TGTGCCACCAGCAGAGGGGACAGGCTGTTCCACGAGCAGTACTTC. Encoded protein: CATSRGDRLFHEQYF.

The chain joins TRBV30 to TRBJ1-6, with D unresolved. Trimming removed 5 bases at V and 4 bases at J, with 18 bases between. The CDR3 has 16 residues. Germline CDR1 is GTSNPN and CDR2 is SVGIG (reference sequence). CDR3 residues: CAWRIGPLGYNSPLHF. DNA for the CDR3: TGTGCCTGGCGGATCGGACCGCTGGGGTATAATTCACCCCTCCACTTT.

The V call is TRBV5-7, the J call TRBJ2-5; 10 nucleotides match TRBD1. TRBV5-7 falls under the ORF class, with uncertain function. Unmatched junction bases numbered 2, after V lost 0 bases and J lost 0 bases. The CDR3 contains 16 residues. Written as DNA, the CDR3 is TGTGCCAGCAGCTTGGCCGGACAGGGGGACCAAGAGACCCAGTACTTC. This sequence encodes CASSLAGQGDQETQYF.

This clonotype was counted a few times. DNA for the CDR3: TGCAGTGCTAGAGCGACAGCGCCCCACGAGCAGTACTTC. Its protein is CSARATAPHEQYF. The rearrangement links TRBV20-1 to TRBJ2-7; D possibly corresponds to TRBD1 (5 bases). Per germline, CDR1 DFQATT and CDR2 SNEGSKA (reference sequence). The CDR3 length is 13 residues. V was pared by 1 base and J by 5 bases, with 12 bases between.

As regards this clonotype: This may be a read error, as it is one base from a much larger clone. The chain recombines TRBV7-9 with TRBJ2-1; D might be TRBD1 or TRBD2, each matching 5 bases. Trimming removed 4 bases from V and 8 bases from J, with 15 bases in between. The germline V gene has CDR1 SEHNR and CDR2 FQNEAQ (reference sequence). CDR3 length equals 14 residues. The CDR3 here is CASSSGQGDDEQFF. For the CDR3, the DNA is TGTGCCAGCAGCTCTGGACAAGGGGACGATGAGCAGTTCTTC.

CDR3 amino acids: CASSRWGASDNEQFF. CDR3 bases: TGCGCCAGCAGTAGGTGGGGGGCTTCTGACAATGAGCAGTTCTTC. This chain connects TRBV5-1 to TRBJ2-1; either TRBD1 or TRBD2 may supply D (6 bases each). The CDR3 totals 15 residues. Trimming left V 5 bases short and J 5 bases short, with 17 bases between. Per the germline V gene, CDR1 is SGHRS and CDR2 is YFSETQ.

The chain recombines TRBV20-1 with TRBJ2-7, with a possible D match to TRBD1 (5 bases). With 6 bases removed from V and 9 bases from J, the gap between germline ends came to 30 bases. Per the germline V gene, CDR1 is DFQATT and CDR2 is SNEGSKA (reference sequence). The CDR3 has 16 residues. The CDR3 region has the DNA TGCAGTGCCGCGCGCCCTTCGGGCAGGGTGGGGCACGGGCAGTACTTC. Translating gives CSAARPSGRVGHGQYF.

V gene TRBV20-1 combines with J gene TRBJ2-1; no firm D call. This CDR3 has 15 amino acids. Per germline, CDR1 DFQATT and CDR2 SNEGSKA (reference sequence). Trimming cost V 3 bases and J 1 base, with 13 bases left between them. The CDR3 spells CSARVYGASYNEQFF. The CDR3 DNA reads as TGCAGTGCTAGGGTATACGGCGCTTCCTACAATGAGCAGTTCTTC.

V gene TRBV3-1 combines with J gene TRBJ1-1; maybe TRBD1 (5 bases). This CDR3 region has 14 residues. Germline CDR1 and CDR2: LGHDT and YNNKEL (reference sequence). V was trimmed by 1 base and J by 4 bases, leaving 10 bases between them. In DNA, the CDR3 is TGTGCCAGCAGCCAAGTGGGGGATCGCACTGAAGCTTTCTTT. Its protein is CASSQVGDRTEAFF.

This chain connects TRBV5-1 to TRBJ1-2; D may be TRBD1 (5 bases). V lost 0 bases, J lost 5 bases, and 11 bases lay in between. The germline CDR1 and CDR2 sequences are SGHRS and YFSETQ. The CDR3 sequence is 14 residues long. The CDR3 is CASSLEGAGYGYTF. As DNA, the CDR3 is TGCGCCAGCAGCTTGGAAGGGGCTGGGTATGGCTACACCTTC.

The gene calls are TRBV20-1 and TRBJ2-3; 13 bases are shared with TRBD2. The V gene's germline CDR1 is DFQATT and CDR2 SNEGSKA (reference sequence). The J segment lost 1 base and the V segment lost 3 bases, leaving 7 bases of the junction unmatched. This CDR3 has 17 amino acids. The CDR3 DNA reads TGCAGTGCTAGGCACCGGACTAGCGGGAGTGGCACAGATACGCAGTATTTT. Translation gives CSARHRTSGSGTDTQYF.

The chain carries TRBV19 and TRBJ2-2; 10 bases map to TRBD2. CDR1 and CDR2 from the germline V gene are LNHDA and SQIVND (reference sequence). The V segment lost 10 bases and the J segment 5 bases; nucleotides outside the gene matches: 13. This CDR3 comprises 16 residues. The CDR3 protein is CATNSGRARLTGELFF. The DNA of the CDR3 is TGTGCCACCAACAGCGGGAGGGCCCGGTTAACCGGGGAGCTGTTTTTT. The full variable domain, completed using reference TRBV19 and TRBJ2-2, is DGGITQSPKYLFRKEGQNVTLSCEQNLNHDAMYWYRQDPGQGLRLIYYSQIVNDFQKGDIAEGYSVSREKKESFPLTVTSAQKNPTAFYLCATNSGRARLTGELFFGEGSRLTVL.

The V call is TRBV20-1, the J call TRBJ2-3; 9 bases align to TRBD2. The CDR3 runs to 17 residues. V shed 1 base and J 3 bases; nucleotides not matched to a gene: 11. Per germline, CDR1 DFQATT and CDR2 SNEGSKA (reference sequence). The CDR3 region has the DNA TGCAGTGCTAGAGGGTTTGGCGGGAGGGCCTTAACAGATACGCAGTATTTT. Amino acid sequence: CSARGFGGRALTDTQYF.

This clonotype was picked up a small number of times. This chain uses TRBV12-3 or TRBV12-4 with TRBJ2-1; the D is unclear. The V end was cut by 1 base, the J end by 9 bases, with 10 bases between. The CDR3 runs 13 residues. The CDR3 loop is CASSLVAFAEQFF. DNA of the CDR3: TGTGCCAGCAGTTTAGTTGCTTTTGCTGAGCAGTTCTTC.

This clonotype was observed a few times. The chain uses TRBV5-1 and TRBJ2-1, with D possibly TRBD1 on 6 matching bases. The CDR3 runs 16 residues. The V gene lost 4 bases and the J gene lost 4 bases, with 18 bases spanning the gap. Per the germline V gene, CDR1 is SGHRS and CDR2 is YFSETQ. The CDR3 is CASSVQGTGYYNEQFF. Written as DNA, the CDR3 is TGCGCCAGCAGCGTCCAGGGGACGGGATATTACAATGAGCAGTTCTTC.

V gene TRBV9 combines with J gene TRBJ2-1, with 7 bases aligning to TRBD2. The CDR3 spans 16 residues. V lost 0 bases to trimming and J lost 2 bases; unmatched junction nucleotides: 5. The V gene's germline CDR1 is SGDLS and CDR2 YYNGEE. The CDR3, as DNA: TGTGCCAGCAGCGTAGCTGGGGGGGGAACCTACAATGAGCAGTTCTTC. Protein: CASSVAGGGTYNEQFF.

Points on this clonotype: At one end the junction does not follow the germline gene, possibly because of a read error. The CDR3 nucleotides are TGCGCCAGCAGCCAAGGATGGGACAAAGCTTTCTTT. Translating gives CASSQGWDKAFF. The chain uses TRBV14 and TRBJ1-1; a possible D gene is TRBD1 (6 bases). The germline CDR1 and CDR2 sequences are SGHDN and FVKESK. The CDR3 contains 12 residues.

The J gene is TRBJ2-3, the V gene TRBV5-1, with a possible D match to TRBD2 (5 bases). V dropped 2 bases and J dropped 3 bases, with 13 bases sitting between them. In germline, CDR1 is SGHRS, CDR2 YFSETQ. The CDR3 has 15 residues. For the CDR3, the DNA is TGCGCCAGCAGCTTCGATCCACCGGGGACAGATACGCAGTATTTT. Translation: CASSFDPPGTDTQYF.

Written as DNA, the CDR3 is TGCGCCAGCAGCCAAGTAACCGGGTCTGAAGTGGCTTTCTTT. Translated, it gives CASSQVTGSEVAFF. The chain recombines TRBV4-1 with TRBJ1-1, with D unresolved. This CDR3 has 14 amino acids. Trimming took off 1 base at V and 11 bases at J, with 17 bases between the two ends. Germline V gene sequence: CDR1 MGHRA, CDR2 YSYEKL.

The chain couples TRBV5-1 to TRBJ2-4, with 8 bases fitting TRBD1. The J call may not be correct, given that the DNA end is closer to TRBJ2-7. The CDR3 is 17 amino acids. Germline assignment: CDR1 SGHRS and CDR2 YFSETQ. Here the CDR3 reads CASSLGRTGQVSSEQYF. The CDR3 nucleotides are TGCGCCAGCAGCTTGGGCCGGACAGGGCAGGTCTCCAGCGAGCAGTACTTC.

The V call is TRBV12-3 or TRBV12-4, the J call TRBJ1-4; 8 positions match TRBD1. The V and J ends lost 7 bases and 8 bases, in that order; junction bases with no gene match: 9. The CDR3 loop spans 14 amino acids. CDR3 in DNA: TGTGCCAGCACCACGACAGGGGCAATCGAAAAACTGTTTTTT. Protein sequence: CASTTTGAIEKLFF.